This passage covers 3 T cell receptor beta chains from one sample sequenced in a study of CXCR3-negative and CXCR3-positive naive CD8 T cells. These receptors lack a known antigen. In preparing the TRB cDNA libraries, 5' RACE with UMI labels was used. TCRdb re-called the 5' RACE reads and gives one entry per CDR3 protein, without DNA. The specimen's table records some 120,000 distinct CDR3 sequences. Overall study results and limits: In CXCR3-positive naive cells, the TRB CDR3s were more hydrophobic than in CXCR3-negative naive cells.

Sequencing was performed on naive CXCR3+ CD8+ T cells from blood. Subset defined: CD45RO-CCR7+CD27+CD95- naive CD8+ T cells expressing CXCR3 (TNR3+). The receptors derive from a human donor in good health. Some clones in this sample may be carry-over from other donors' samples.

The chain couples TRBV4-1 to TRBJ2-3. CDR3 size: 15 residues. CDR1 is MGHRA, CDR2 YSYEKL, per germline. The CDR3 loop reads CASSQERASGDTQYF.

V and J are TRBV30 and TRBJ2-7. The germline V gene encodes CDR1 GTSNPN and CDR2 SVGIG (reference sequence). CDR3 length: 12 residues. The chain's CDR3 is CAWSAGAYEQYF.

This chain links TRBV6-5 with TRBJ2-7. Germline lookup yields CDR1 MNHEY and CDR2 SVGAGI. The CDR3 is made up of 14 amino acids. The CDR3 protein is CASSYADSPYEQYF.